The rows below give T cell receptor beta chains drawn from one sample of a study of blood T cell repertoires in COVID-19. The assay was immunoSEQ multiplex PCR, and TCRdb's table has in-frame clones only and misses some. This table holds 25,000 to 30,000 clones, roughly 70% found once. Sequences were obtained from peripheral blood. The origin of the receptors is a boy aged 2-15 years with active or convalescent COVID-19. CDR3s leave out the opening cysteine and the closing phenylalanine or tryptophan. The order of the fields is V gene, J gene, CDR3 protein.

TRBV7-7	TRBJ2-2	ASSTGAGELF
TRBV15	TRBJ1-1	ATSREAGALNTEAF
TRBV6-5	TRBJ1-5	ASSYSRAGGQPQH
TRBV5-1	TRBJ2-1	ASSLVVVSYNEQF
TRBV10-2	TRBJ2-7	ASRPGTSGTYEQY
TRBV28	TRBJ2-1	ASSFLGAVYNEQF
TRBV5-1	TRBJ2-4	ASSLGQVSKNIQY
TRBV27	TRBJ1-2	ASSLVFGKYGYT
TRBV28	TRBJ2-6	ASSPAGSGANVLT
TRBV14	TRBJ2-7	ASSQLPGLGQY
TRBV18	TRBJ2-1	ASSPLATGEQF
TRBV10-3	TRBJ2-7	AISESSGRAYEQY
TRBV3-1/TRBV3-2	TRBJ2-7	ASSPRPQGPSSYEQY
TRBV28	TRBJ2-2	ASSLWVGGTSRNTGELF
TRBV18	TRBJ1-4	ASSPNNREKLF
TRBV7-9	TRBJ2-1	ASSHGLAGSWQF
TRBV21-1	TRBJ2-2	ASSKEGENTGELF
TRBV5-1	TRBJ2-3	ASSFGALAGSTDTQY
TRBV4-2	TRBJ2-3	ASSPGLGERDTQY
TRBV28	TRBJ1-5	ASSPYGQGVPGDQPQH
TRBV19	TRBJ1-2	ASNTGANYGYT
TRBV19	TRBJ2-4	ASSTLEAGLAKNIQY
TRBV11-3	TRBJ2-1	ASSLGQGAVKQF
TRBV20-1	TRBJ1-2	SASGGYGYT
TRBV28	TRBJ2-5	ATWGRGGETQY
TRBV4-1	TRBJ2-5	ASSQILTSGGKETQY
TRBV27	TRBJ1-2	ASSFKQGLSGYT
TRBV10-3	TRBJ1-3	AISDGQSAAGNTIY